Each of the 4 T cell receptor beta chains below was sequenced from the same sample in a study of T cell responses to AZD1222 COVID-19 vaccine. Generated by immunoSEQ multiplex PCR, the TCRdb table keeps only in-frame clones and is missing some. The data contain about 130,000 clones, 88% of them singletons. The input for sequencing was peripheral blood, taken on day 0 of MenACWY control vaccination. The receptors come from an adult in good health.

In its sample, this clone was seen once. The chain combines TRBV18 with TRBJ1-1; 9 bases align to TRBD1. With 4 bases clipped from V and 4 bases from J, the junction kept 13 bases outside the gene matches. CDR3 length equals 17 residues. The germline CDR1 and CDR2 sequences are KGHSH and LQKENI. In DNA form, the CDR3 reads TGTGCCAGCTCACTGTACCGGGACAGGGATTCGAGCACTGAAGCTTTCTTT. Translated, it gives CASSLYRDRDSSTEAFF.

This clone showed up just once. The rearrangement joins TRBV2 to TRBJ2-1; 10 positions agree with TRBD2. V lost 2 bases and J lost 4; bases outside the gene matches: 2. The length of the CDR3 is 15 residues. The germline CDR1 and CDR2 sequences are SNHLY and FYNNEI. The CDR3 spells CASSELAGVYNEQFF. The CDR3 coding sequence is TGTGCCAGCAGTGAACTAGCGGGGGTTTACAATGAGCAGTTCTTC.

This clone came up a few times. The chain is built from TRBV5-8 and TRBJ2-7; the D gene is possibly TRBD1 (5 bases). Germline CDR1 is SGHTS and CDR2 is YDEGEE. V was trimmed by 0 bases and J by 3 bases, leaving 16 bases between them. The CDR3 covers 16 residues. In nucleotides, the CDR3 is TGTGCCAGCAGCTTGGCCGGCAGGGCCTTCCTCTACGAGCAGTACTTC. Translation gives CASSLAGRAFLYEQYF.

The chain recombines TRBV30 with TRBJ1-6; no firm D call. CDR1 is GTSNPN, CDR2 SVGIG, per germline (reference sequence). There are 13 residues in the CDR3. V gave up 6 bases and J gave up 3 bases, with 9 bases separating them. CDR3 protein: CACRSDYNSPLHF. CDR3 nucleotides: TGTGCCTGTAGGTCAGACTATAATTCACCCCTCCACTTT.